These 15 T cell receptor beta chains were all obtained from the same sample, sequenced in a study of blood T cell repertoires in COVID-19. Profiling relied on immunoSEQ multiplex PCR, and the TCRdb table lists in-frame clones only, not all of them. Of around 76,000 clones in the sample, 75% to 90% were seen once. Sequencing input: peripheral blood. The receptors here all came from a man aged 80 or over with acute or convalescent COVID-19.

This clone has only one observation. The chain has TRBV18 and TRBJ2-3; 8 nucleotides match TRBD2. The V gene's germline CDR1 is KGHSH and CDR2 LQKENI. The V gene end was trimmed by 3 bases and the J gene end by 3 bases; junction bases not matched to a gene: 11. The CDR3 contains 17 residues. CDR3 DNA sequence: TGTGCCAGCTCACCTACCACCGGGACTAGAGGTACAGATACGCAGTATTTT. It encodes CASSPTTGTRGTDTQYF.

This clone was picked up one time. The chain couples TRBV6-6 to TRBJ1-4; TRBD1 might be the D (5 bases). From germline, CDR1 is MNHNY and CDR2 SVGAGI (reference sequence). With 2 bases removed from V and 3 bases from J, the gap between germline ends came to 13 bases. This CDR3 has 16 residues. DNA of the CDR3: TGTGCCAGCAGTTACCCAGGAGGGGCCTCTAATGAAAAACTGTTTTTT. This encodes CASSYPGGASNEKLFF.

This rearrangement joins TRBV5-1 to TRBJ1-3; D is uncertain. The CDR3 has 15 residues. Germline CDR1 and CDR2: SGHRS and YFSETQ. V gave up 4 bases and J gave up 2 bases, with 13 bases separating them. DNA of the CDR3: TGCGCCAGCAGCCCCGGGAGCTCGGCTGGAAACACCATATATTTT. Amino acids: CASSPGSSAGNTIYF.

V gene TRBV5-8 combines with J gene TRBJ1-5; D remains unclear. From germline, CDR1 is SGHTS and CDR2 YDEGEE. With 4 bases removed from V and 2 bases from J, the gap between germline ends came to 13 bases. The CDR3 extends over 15 amino acids. The CDR3 DNA reads as TGTGCCAGCAGCCTTCTAGAAGCGGGCAATCAGCCCCAGCATTTT. Its protein product is CASSLLEAGNQPQHF.

The rearrangement links TRBV19 to TRBJ2-2, with TRBD2 matching over 7 bases. CDR1 is LNHDA and CDR2 is SQIVND in the germline V gene (reference sequence). After removal of 4 bases from V and 4 bases from J, the junction contained 3 bases not matched to a gene. The CDR3 is 14 residues long. The CDR3 nucleotides read TGTGCCAGTAGTACCATAGCGGGCACCGGGGAGCTGTTTTTT. This codes for CASSTIAGTGELFF.

This clone was found once. The rearrangement links TRBV6-4 to TRBJ2-7; D gene uncertain. The CDR3 is 12 amino acids. Germline loops: CDR1 MRHNA, CDR2 SNTAGT. Trimming left V 3 bases short and J 3 bases short, with 6 bases between. CDR3 DNA: TGTGCCAGCAGTGAATCAGGCTACGAGCAGTACTTC. Residues: CASSESGYEQYF.

The chain couples TRBV18 to TRBJ2-5; the D gene is possibly TRBD1 (6 bases). The CDR3 is 14 amino acids. The V gene lost 3 bases and the J gene lost 0 bases, with 8 bases spanning the gap. CDR1 and CDR2 (germline): KGHSH, LQKENI. DNA for the CDR3: TGTGCCAGCTCACCGCAGGGGAACCAAGAGACCCAGTACTTC. It yields the protein CASSPQGNQETQYF.

The rearrangement uses TRBV19 and TRBJ1-2; 7 nucleotides align to TRBD1. The ends lost 7 bases at V and 0 bases at J; junction bases unmatched: 5. This CDR3 has 14 amino acids. Germline CDR1 and CDR2: LNHDA and SQIVND (reference sequence). The DNA for the CDR3 is TGTGCCAGTACCCCGGGACAGACTAACTATGGCTACACCTTC. Translating gives CASTPGQTNYGYTF.

This rearrangement joins TRBV18 to TRBJ2-3; D unclear. Per the germline V gene, CDR1 is KGHSH and CDR2 is LQKENI. This CDR3 comprises 11 residues. Trimming removed 3 bases at V and 7 bases at J, with 5 bases between. The CDR3 DNA sequence: TGTGCCAGCTCACCCGAGAATACGCAGTATTTT. This codes for CASSPENTQYF.

The chain joins TRBV28 to TRBJ2-1; 8 nucleotides match TRBD2. From germline, CDR1 is MDHEN and CDR2 SYDVKM. With 6 bases clipped from V and 8 bases from J, the junction kept 9 bases outside the gene matches. This CDR3 has 14 amino acids. CDR3 coding DNA: TGTGCCAGCAGGACTCTACTAGCGGTCCATGAGCAGTTCTTC. Its protein product is CASRTLLAVHEQFF. The full variable domain, rest sourced from reference TRBV28 and TRBJ2-1, is DVKVTQSSRYLVKRTGEKVFLECVQDMDHENMFWYRQDPGLGLRLIYFSYDVKMKEKGDIPEGYSVSREKKERFSLILESASTNQTSMYLCASRTLLAVHEQFFGPGTRLTVL.

The chain uses TRBV29-1 and TRBJ2-7, with D unresolved. Between the trimmed V and J ends, which lost 7 bases and 3 bases, there was a span of 22 bases. Germline assignment: CDR1 SQVTM and CDR2 ANQGSEA. This CDR3 has 15 amino acids. CDR3 in amino acids: CSAGPIMGIGYEQYF. DNA of the CDR3: TGCAGCGCTGGCCCGATTATGGGCATAGGCTACGAGCAGTACTTC.

The chain uses TRBV6-1 and TRBJ1-5, with 12 positions matching TRBD1. Trimming removed 1 base from V and 11 bases from J; junction bases left unmatched: 12. The CDR3 length is 17 residues. Germline CDR1 MNHNS, CDR2 SASEGT. The chain's CDR3 is CASSEGPGQGARQAQHF. In DNA form, the CDR3 reads TGTGCCAGCAGTGAAGGTCCGGGACAGGGGGCTCGGCAGGCCCAGCATTTT.

This chain uses TRBV29-1 with TRBJ1-2; no reliable D call. The V gene lost 6 bases and the J gene lost 0 bases, with 14 bases spanning the gap. CDR1 is SQVTM and CDR2 is ANQGSEA in the germline V gene. The CDR3 is made up of 14 amino acids. Here the CDR3 reads CSVKPSDTNYGYTF. For the CDR3, the DNA is TGCAGCGTGAAACCCAGCGATACTAACTATGGCTACACCTTC.

The V gene is TRBV29-1, the J gene TRBJ2-5; TRBD1 might be the D (6 bases). The V gene lost 7 bases and the J gene lost 5 bases, with 17 bases spanning the gap. The V gene's germline CDR1 is SQVTM and CDR2 ANQGSEA. This CDR3 spans 13 amino acids. CDR3 in amino acids: CSAGQQEWETQYF. The CDR3 DNA is TGCAGCGCCGGACAGCAGGAGTGGGAGACCCAGTACTTC.

The J gene is TRBJ1-2, the V gene TRBV28, with D perhaps matching TRBD1 (5 bases). V shed 4 bases and J shed 4 bases, with 16 bases lying between them. There are 15 residues in the CDR3. Per the germline V gene, CDR1 is MDHEN and CDR2 is SYDVKM. The CDR3 nucleotides read TGTGCCAGCAGTTCCCCCAGCGACAGATCCTATGGCTACACCTTC. It codes for CASSSPSDRSYGYTF.